The next 18 T cell receptor beta chains were all read from a single sample in a study of shared clonotypes between healthy human individuals. Sequencing was performed with immunoSEQ multiplex PCR; in TCRdb, only in-frame clones are kept and a portion is missing. The data show about 340,000 clones, with more than 60% seen just once and 10% held by the top ten. The sample comprised memory CD4+ T cells sorted from blood. Subset defined: CD45RA-negative fraction. The receptors originated from a man aged 25 to 40 in good health.

This clone was counted once. This chain connects TRBV25-1 to TRBJ2-3; D might be TRBD1 (5 bases). V was shortened by 4 bases and J by 3 bases, with 14 bases between the two germline ends. There are 15 residues in the CDR3. CDR1 is MGHDK, CDR2 SYGVNS, per germline. CDR3 coding DNA: TGTGCCAGCAGTGGTCTCCAGGGAACTACAGATACGCAGTATTTT. Protein sequence: CASSGLQGTTDTQYF.

As regards this clone: A much larger clone lies one base from this, so it may be a read error. At the DNA level, this CDR3 is encoded by other sequences in the same sample as well. This chain uses TRBV5-5 with TRBJ2-2; D is ambiguous. V was clipped by 0 bases and J by 2 bases, with 11 bases between them. This CDR3 is 16 amino acids long. In germline, CDR1 is SGHKS, CDR2 YYEKEE (reference sequence). The CDR3, as DNA: TGTGCCAGCAGCTTGGACCCTAGGGTTAACACCGGGGAGCTGTTTTTT. As protein: CASSLDPRVNTGELFF.

The chain employs TRBV6-5 and TRBJ1-1, with a weak D call TRBD1 (5 bases). There are 14 residues in the CDR3. V was clipped by 6 bases and J by 5 bases, with 16 bases between them. Germline V gives CDR1 MNHEY, CDR2 SVGAGI. The chain's CDR3 is CASRGQGNWTEAFF. CDR3 in DNA: TGTGCCAGCAGGGGTCAGGGAAATTGGACTGAAGCTTTCTTT.

This chain connects TRBV29-1 to TRBJ1-3, with D unclear. The CDR3 is 13 amino acids. Germline V gene lookup returns CDR1 SQVTM and CDR2 ANQGSEA. Trimming left V 3 bases short and J 2 bases short, with 8 bases between. The CDR3 sequence is CSVERGTGNTIYF. The CDR3 DNA reads as TGCAGCGTTGAGAGAGGGACTGGAAACACCATATATTTT.

This chain links TRBV19 with TRBJ2-1; D possibly corresponds to TRBD2 (6 bases). The CDR3 runs 16 residues. The V gene's germline CDR1 is LNHDA and CDR2 SQIVND (reference sequence). The V end was cut by 3 bases, the J end by 3 bases, with 15 bases between. The CDR3, as DNA: TGTGCCAGTAGTATGGGAATAGCGGACCTCTACAATGAGCAGTTCTTC. Translation gives CASSMGIADLYNEQFF. Variable domain in full (rest from reference TRBV19 and TRBJ2-1): DGGITQSPKYLFRKEGQNVTLSCEQNLNHDAMYWYRQDPGQGLRLIYYSQIVNDFQKGDIAEGYSVSREKKESFPLTVTSAQKNPTAFYLCASSMGIADLYNEQFFGPGTRLTVL.

V is TRBV27 and J is TRBJ1-1; 9 positions match TRBD1. J was trimmed by 5 bases and V by 10 bases; bases with no gene match: 5. Germline lookup yields CDR1 MNHEY and CDR2 SMNVEV (reference sequence). This CDR3 comprises 12 residues. The CDR3 sequence is CATAGTGTEAFF. CDR3 DNA: TGTGCCACTGCCGGGACAGGGACTGAAGCTTTCTTT.

For the CDR3, the DNA is TGCGCCAGCAGCGAAGGGGGCAGGGCCTACGAGCAGTACTTC. This gives the protein CASSEGGRAYEQYF. The chain joins TRBV4-3 to TRBJ2-7; 7 bases align to TRBD1. Germline lookup yields CDR1 LGHNA and CDR2 YSLEER. This CDR3 has 14 residues. J lost 2 bases, V lost 5 bases, and 6 bases had no gene match.

The chain couples TRBV27 to TRBJ2-1, with 9 positions matching TRBD1. V lost 8 bases to trimming and J lost 8 bases; unmatched junction nucleotides: 4. The CDR3 covers 12 residues. Germline assignment: CDR1 MNHEY and CDR2 SMNVEV (reference sequence). Here the CDR3 reads CASGTGFHEQFF. The DNA for the CDR3 is TGTGCCAGCGGGACAGGGTTCCATGAGCAGTTCTTC.

The chain is built from TRBV4-1 and TRBJ2-3; 12 nucleotides line up with TRBD2. Germline lookup yields CDR1 MGHRA and CDR2 YSYEKL. V gave up 4 bases and J gave up 3 bases; unmatched junction bases: 2. The CDR3 has 15 residues. The CDR3 spells CASSLGLAGTDTQYF. In nucleotides, the CDR3 is TGCGCCAGCAGCCTTGGACTAGCGGGAACAGATACGCAGTATTTT.

This clone came up many times. The V gene is TRBV5-4, the J gene TRBJ2-7; 9 bases map to TRBD2. The CDR3 consists of 16 residues. V trimming: 4 bases; J trimming: 2 bases; junction bases outside the gene matches: 10. The germline gives CDR1 SGHNT, CDR2 YYREEE (reference sequence). CDR3 amino acids: CASSRLLAGSAYEQYF. The CDR3 nucleotides are TGTGCCAGCAGCCGATTACTAGCGGGTTCGGCCTACGAGCAGTACTTC.

This clone was seen more than once but under ten times. J is TRBJ2-1 and V is TRBV6-5; D gene uncertain. Germline V CDR1 and CDR2: MNHEY, SVGAGI. V gave up 4 bases and J gave up 4 bases, with 17 bases separating them. This CDR3 is 16 amino acids long. This CDR3 is CASSFRRQAVYNEQFF. CDR3 nucleotide sequence: TGTGCCAGCAGTTTCCGTCGGCAGGCTGTATACAATGAGCAGTTCTTC.

This chain joins TRBV19 and TRBJ1-1, with D possibly being TRBD1 (5 bases). The CDR3 runs 17 residues. Germline values: CDR1 LNHDA, CDR2 SQIVND (reference sequence). The germline V and J ends were trimmed by 1 base and 0 bases, with 15 bases remaining between them. The CDR3 DNA reads as TGTGCCAGTAGTATAGGGTTCAAGGACACAATGAACACTGAAGCTTTCTTT. Its translation: CASSIGFKDTMNTEAFF.

In its sample, this clone was seen a few times. This chain connects TRBV30 to TRBJ2-3; 8 bases are shared with TRBD1. Germline CDR1 and CDR2: GTSNPN and SVGIG (reference sequence). The CDR3 has 18 amino acids. Trimming removed 0 bases from V and 2 bases from J; junction bases left unmatched: 13. CDR3: CAWSVRRGQAKITDTQYF. CDR3 coding DNA: TGTGCCTGGAGTGTACGAAGGGGACAGGCCAAAATCACAGATACGCAGTATTTT.

V gene TRBV29-1 combines with J gene TRBJ2-5; D remains ambiguous. The V end lost 5 bases, the J end lost 2 bases, and 9 bases lay between the germline ends. Germline lookup yields CDR1 SQVTM and CDR2 ANQGSEA. The CDR3 consists of 12 residues. The CDR3 loop reads CSVPELQETQYF. In DNA form, the CDR3 reads TGCAGCGTTCCTGAGCTTCAAGAGACCCAGTACTTC.

This clone occurred a few times. CDR3 region: CASSLLGGYNEQFF. The CDR3 coding sequence is TGTGCCAGCAGCTTATTAGGCGGGTACAATGAGCAGTTCTTC. J is TRBJ2-1 and V is TRBV7-3; possibly TRBD2 for D (5 bases). V shed 2 bases and J shed 4 bases, with 9 bases lying between them. The germline V gene encodes CDR1 SGHTA and CDR2 FQGTGA. CDR3 size: 14 residues.

The chain employs TRBV29-1 and TRBJ1-4, with 9 bases aligning to TRBD1. J lost 4 bases, V lost 6 bases, and 9 bases had no gene match. This CDR3 contains 15 residues. From germline, CDR1 is SQVTM and CDR2 ANQGSEA. CDR3 in amino acids: CSVSRGQGYNEKLFF. CDR3 DNA sequence: TGCAGCGTGAGCCGCGGACAGGGGTATAATGAAAAACTGTTTTTT.

In its sample, this clone was seen many times. The chain uses TRBV6-1 and TRBJ1-1; a possible D gene is TRBD1 (5 bases). The CDR3 is 14 amino acids. Trimming removed 4 bases at V and 3 bases at J, with 12 bases between. Germline V CDR1 and CDR2: MNHNS, SASEGT. CDR3 bases: TGTGCCAGCAGTGGGGGACGAGCGCACACTGAAGCTTTCTTT. It specifies CASSGGRAHTEAFF.

The rearrangement joins TRBV30 to TRBJ2-7; TRBD1 agrees at 7 bases. The V and J ends lost 3 bases and 4 bases, in that order; junction bases with no gene match: 3. This CDR3 is 12 amino acids long. CDR1 is GTSNPN, CDR2 SVGIG, per germline (reference sequence). DNA for the CDR3: TGTGCCTGGAGCGACAGGGCTTACGAGCAGTACTTC. Amino acids: CAWSDRAYEQYF.